The 27 T cell receptor beta chains below all came from one sample that was sequenced in a study of CD8 T cells in Susac syndrome. It was with random hexamers that roughly 0.5 to 1 ug RNA was reverse transcribed. TCRdb re-called the immunoSEQ multiplex PCR reads through MiXCR, storing one row per CDR3 protein. Of some 94,000 distinct CDR3 sequences in the sample, roughly 94% were seen once. Sequences were obtained from CD4+ T cells from PBMCs. These receptors all stem from a human donor with Susac syndrome.

The J gene is TRBJ2-3, the V gene TRBV4-3; D is possibly TRBD1 or TRBD2 (5 bases each). The V gene lost 4 bases and the J gene lost 5 bases, with 16 bases spanning the gap. CDR3 length equals 15 residues. The germline V gene has CDR1 LGHNA and CDR2 YSLEER. The CDR3 DNA sequence: TGCGCCAGCAGCCCCTTCCCCGGGGCGAGAGATACGCAGTATTTT. Translating it yields CASSPFPGARDTQYF.

The chain carries TRBV25-1 and TRBJ2-7, with unresolved D. CDR1 and CDR2 (germline): MGHDK, SYGVNS. This CDR3 has 16 amino acids. V shed 4 bases and J shed 0 bases, with 16 bases lying between them. CDR3: CASSVPGKGLSYEQYF. In DNA form, the CDR3 reads TGTGCCAGCAGTGTACCTGGAAAGGGTCTCTCCTACGAGCAGTACTTC.

This chain joins TRBV30 and TRBJ1-1; D is possibly TRBD1 (5 bases). This CDR3 has 14 residues. The ends were cut back, 0 bases at V and 5 bases at J, with 13 bases in the middle. Germline CDR1 is GTSNPN and CDR2 is SVGIG (reference sequence). The CDR3 nucleotides read TGTGCCTGGAGTGTCTGGGGGGAATGGACTGAAGCTTTCTTT. It translates to CAWSVWGEWTEAFF.

V is TRBV4-3 and J is TRBJ2-2, with D perhaps matching TRBD2 (6 bases). V was shortened by 0 bases and J by 5 bases, with 7 bases between the two germline ends. Germline values: CDR1 LGHNA, CDR2 YSLEER. The CDR3 covers 14 residues. CDR3 protein: CASSQDGGTGELFF. CDR3 coding DNA: TGCGCCAGCAGCCAAGACGGAGGGACCGGGGAGCTGTTTTTT.

The CDR3 sequence: CASSDMGPYEQYF. DNA of the CDR3: TGTGCCAGCAGTGATATGGGCCCTTACGAGCAGTACTTC. The chain is built from TRBV25-1 and TRBJ2-7, with D unclear. Looked up from germline, CDR1 is MGHDK and CDR2 is SYGVNS. V lost 3 bases and J lost 4, with 10 bases in between. This CDR3 has 13 residues.

The V call is TRBV9, the J call TRBJ1-5; D not resolved. Trimming left V 0 bases short and J 2 bases short, with 6 bases between. The CDR3 runs 14 residues. Germline values: CDR1 SGDLS, CDR2 YYNGEE. CDR3 DNA sequence: TGTGCCAGCAGCGTAGGACCCGGCAATCAGCCCCAGCATTTT. Translation: CASSVGPGNQPQHF.

The genes are TRBV20-1 and TRBJ2-7; D is unclear. In germline, CDR1 is DFQATT, CDR2 SNEGSKA (reference sequence). The CDR3 is made up of 11 amino acids. V shed 2 bases and J shed 3 bases, with 5 bases lying between them. The CDR3 sequence: CSARYDYEQYF. Written as DNA, the CDR3 is TGCAGTGCTAGATACGACTACGAGCAGTACTTC.

V is TRBV29-1 and J is TRBJ2-5; weak D call: TRBD2 (5 bases). Germline V gene sequence: CDR1 SQVTM, CDR2 ANQGSEA. The CDR3 is made up of 12 amino acids. The V and J ends lost 3 bases and 7 bases respectively, with 12 bases between them. The CDR3: CSVDAEAGTQYF. The DNA for the CDR3 is TGCAGCGTTGATGCTGAGGCGGGGACCCAGTACTTC.

The rearrangement uses TRBV9 and TRBJ2-3; D might be TRBD1 (6 bases). Between the trimmed V and J ends, which lost 4 bases and 0 bases, there was a span of 9 bases. The CDR3 runs 14 residues. Germline V CDR1 and CDR2: SGDLS, YYNGEE. The CDR3 bases are TGTGCCAGCAGCCGGCAGGGGAGCACAGATACGCAGTATTTT. This sequence encodes CASSRQGSTDTQYF.

This rearrangement joins TRBV12-3 or TRBV12-4 to TRBJ2-7, with D perhaps TRBD2 (6 bases). Trimming pared 6 bases from V and 0 bases from J, leaving 12 bases between. This CDR3 has 14 amino acids. The CDR3 here is CASRREWASYEQYF. CDR3 nucleotides: TGTGCCAGCAGGCGGGAATGGGCCTCCTACGAGCAGTACTTC.

The V gene is TRBV7-9, the J gene TRBJ2-7; tentatively, D is TRBD1 or TRBD2 (6 bases each). The CDR3 contains 14 residues. The V end was cut by 5 bases, the J end by 3 bases, with 14 bases between. In germline, CDR1 is SEHNR, CDR2 FQNEAQ (reference sequence). In nucleotides, the CDR3 is TGTGCCAGCAGCCCCGGGGGCACAAACTACGAGCAGTACTTC. Residues: CASSPGGTNYEQYF.

This chain connects TRBV28 to TRBJ1-2, with 7 bases that match TRBD1. Germline lookup yields CDR1 MDHEN and CDR2 SYDVKM. This CDR3 contains 12 residues. The CDR3 loop is CAVVRGQNGYTF. CDR3 in DNA: TGTGCAGTCGTAAGGGGACAGAATGGCTACACCTTC.

This chain joins TRBV3-1 and TRBJ1-6; 8 nucleotides agree with TRBD1. V lost 0 bases to trimming and J lost 9 bases; unmatched junction nucleotides: 7. The CDR3 has 16 residues. The germline gives CDR1 LGHDT, CDR2 YNNKEL (reference sequence). CDR3: CASSQDPQGARSPLHF. The CDR3 DNA reads TGTGCCAGCAGCCAAGATCCCCAGGGGGCGCGTTCACCCCTCCACTTT.

The chain employs TRBV30 and TRBJ1-4; D unresolved. CDR3 size: 13 residues. Trimming took off 2 bases at V and 7 bases at J, with 11 bases between the two ends. The germline V gene encodes CDR1 GTSNPN and CDR2 SVGIG (reference sequence). The CDR3 DNA follows: TGTGCCTGGAGTCAAGAGGGAAGTGAAAAACTGTTTTTT. It translates to CAWSQEGSEKLFF. Full variable domain (outside the CDR3, taken from reference TRBV30 and TRBJ1-4): SQTIHQWPATLVQPVGSPLSLECTVEGTSNPNLYWYRQAAGRGLQLLFYSVGIGQISSEVPQNLSASRPQDRQFILSSKKLLLSDSGFYLCAWSQEGSEKLFFGSGTQLSVL.

The gene calls are TRBV2 and TRBJ2-5; TRBD2 might be the D (5 bases). The V gene lost 7 bases and the J gene lost 5 bases, with 11 bases spanning the gap. The CDR3 runs 12 residues. Germline CDR1 is SNHLY and CDR2 is FYNNEI. The CDR3 DNA reads as TGTGCCAGCACCGGGGTGCAGGAGACCCAGTACTTC. It translates to CASTGVQETQYF.

The gene calls are TRBV20-1 and TRBJ2-1, with D unresolved. The CDR3 is made up of 15 amino acids. Germline-derived CDR1 and CDR2 are DFQATT and SNEGSKA (reference sequence). Trimming cost V 5 bases and J 0 bases, with 14 bases left between them. This CDR3 reads CSAGRVSPSYNEQFF. In DNA, the CDR3 is TGCAGTGCTGGCCGGGTCTCCCCCTCCTACAATGAGCAGTTCTTC.

The CDR3 loop reads CASSPGQFTGELFF. In nucleotides, the CDR3 is TGTGCCAGCAGCCCCGGCCAGTTCACCGGGGAGCTGTTTTTT. The chain combines TRBV11-1 with TRBJ2-2; D remains unclear. This CDR3 is built from 14 residues. Germline V gives CDR1 SGHAT, CDR2 FQDESV (reference sequence). V was trimmed by 5 bases and J by 4 bases, leaving 11 bases between them.

V gene TRBV3-1 combines with J gene TRBJ2-3; D is unresolved. The germline V gene encodes CDR1 LGHDT and CDR2 YNNKEL (reference sequence). The CDR3 length is 11 residues. V lost 3 bases, J lost 5 bases, and 3 bases lay in between. In DNA, the CDR3 is TGTGCCAGCAGCCAGGAAGATACGCAGTATTTT. It codes for CASSQEDTQYF.

This clonotype showed up just once. The chain uses TRBV5-4 and TRBJ2-7; possibly TRBD1 or TRBD2 for D (5 bases each). The CDR3 totals 13 residues. Trimming took off 3 bases at V and 7 bases at J, with 14 bases between the two ends. Germline CDR1 is SGHNT and CDR2 is YYREEE (reference sequence). In nucleotides, the CDR3 is TGTGCCAGCAGCTCTTCACCGGGACGGGAGCAGTACTTC. Translating gives CASSSSPGREQYF.

The chain joins TRBV2 to TRBJ2-1, with 13 bases aligning to TRBD2. CDR3 length: 15 amino acids. V dropped 4 bases and J dropped 4; count of bases not matched to a gene: 1. Germline-derived CDR1 and CDR2 are SNHLY and FYNNEI. CDR3 bases: TGTGCCAGCAGTGGACTAGCGGGGGGATACAATGAGCAGTTCTTC. It encodes CASSGLAGGYNEQFF.

The V call is TRBV30, the J call TRBJ1-6; no firm D call. The CDR3 runs to 13 residues. Germline V lookup: CDR1 GTSNPN, CDR2 SVGIG (reference sequence). Trimming left V 2 bases short and J 14 bases short, with 16 bases between. CDR3 sequence reads: CAWSTLGPGTLHF. CDR3 coding DNA: TGTGCCTGGAGTACCCTCGGGCCTGGGACCCTCCACTTT.

The genes are TRBV12-3 or TRBV12-4 and TRBJ1-5, with D uncertain. This CDR3 has 13 residues. The V and J ends lost 3 bases and 0 bases respectively, with 3 bases between them. The CDR3 DNA reads TGTGCCAGCAGTTTTAATAGCAATCAGCCCCAGCATTTT. The encoded protein is CASSFNSNQPQHF.

The chain links TRBV4-1 to TRBJ1-2; possible D gene TRBD1, 5 bases. The CDR3 spans 14 residues. Germline-derived CDR1 and CDR2 are MGHRA and YSYEKL. V was clipped by 1 base and J by 5 bases, with 11 bases between them. The CDR3 spells CASSQGREAYGYTF. The CDR3 DNA sequence: TGCGCCAGCAGCCAAGGCAGGGAGGCGTATGGCTACACCTTC.

This clonotype was picked up one time. The chain employs TRBV7-8 and TRBJ1-2; a possible D gene is TRBD1 (5 bases). This CDR3 has 15 amino acids. Germline values: CDR1 SGHVS, CDR2 FQNEAQ. Trimming shortened V by 5 bases and J by 1 base, and 14 bases separated the two germline ends. The CDR3 nucleotides are TGTGCCAGCAGCCCACAGGACACCTTTAACTATGGCTACACCTTC. It encodes CASSPQDTFNYGYTF.

The chain couples TRBV12-3 or TRBV12-4 to TRBJ2-2; 7 bases align to TRBD1. CDR3 length: 16 amino acids. The V gene end was trimmed by 8 bases and the J gene end by 6 bases; junction bases not matched to a gene: 15. The CDR3 here is CASVRKRGLWAGELFF. The CDR3 DNA is TGTGCCAGCGTGCGCAAAAGGGGGCTGTGGGCCGGGGAGCTGTTTTTT.

The rearrangement joins TRBV12-3 or TRBV12-4 to TRBJ1-2; maybe TRBD1 (5 bases). This CDR3 has 13 amino acids. Trimming stripped 3 bases from V and 7 bases from J, with 12 bases between. The CDR3 DNA follows: TGTGCCAGCAGTTTTCCCAGGGTCGGTGGCTACACCTTC. Residues: CASSFPRVGGYTF.

CDR3 DNA: TGTGCCAGCAGTTTGCGACATAACTATGGCTACACCTTC. It encodes CASSLRHNYGYTF. The rearrangement uses TRBV27 and TRBJ1-2, with D unresolved. From germline, CDR1 is MNHEY and CDR2 SMNVEV (reference sequence). The CDR3 length is 13 residues. Trimming left V 3 bases short and J 1 base short, with 6 bases between.